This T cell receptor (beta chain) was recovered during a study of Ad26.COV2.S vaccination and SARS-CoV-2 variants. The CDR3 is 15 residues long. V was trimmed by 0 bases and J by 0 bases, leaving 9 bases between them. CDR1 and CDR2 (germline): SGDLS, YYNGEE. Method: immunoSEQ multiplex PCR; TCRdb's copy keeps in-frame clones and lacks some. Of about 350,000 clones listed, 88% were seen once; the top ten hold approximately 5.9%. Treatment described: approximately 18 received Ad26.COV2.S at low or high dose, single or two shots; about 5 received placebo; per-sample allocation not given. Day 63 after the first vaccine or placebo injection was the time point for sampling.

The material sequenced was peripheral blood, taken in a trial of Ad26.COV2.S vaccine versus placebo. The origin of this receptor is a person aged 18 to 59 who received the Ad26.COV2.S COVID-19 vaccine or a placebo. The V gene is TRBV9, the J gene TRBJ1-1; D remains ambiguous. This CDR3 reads CASSVVGDMNTEAFF. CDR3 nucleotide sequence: TGTGCCAGCAGCGTAGTTGGAGACATGAACACTGAAGCTTTCTTT.